The table lists the clone carrying this T cell receptor (beta chain) with a count of one. Its antigen is unidentified. Lung cancer patients with chemo-refractory metastatic non-small-cell disease were given focal radiation plus CTLA-4 blockade with ipilimumab. Profiling relied on immunoSEQ multiplex PCR, and the TCRdb table lists in-frame clones only, not all of them. The sample has roughly 51,000 clones; approximately 86% are singletons. Germline CDR1 reads SQVTM; CDR2 reads ANQGSEA. The CDR3 has 13 amino acids. Trimming removed 6 bases from V and 4 bases from J; junction bases left unmatched: 7. These data come from a study of radiotherapy plus CTLA-4 blockade in lung cancer. At the level of the study: Objective responses emerged in around a sixth of patients, and 30% to 40% attained disease control. Study findings and constraints: TCR clones originating in tumors grew in number in blood after radiotherapy plus ipilimumab.

The chain uses TRBV29-1 and TRBJ1-1; 8 nucleotides match TRBD1. The specimen was peripheral blood, collected from a patient treated with radiotherapy plus ipilimumab. The sequence came from a human donor with non-small cell lung cancer that progressed on radiotherapy plus ipilimumab. Some clones in this sample may be carry-over from other donors' samples. The CDR3 nucleotides read TGCAGCGTAGGGACAGGCGCGGCCACTGAAGCTTTCTTT. As protein: CSVGTGAATEAFF.